One sample yielded the 14 T cell receptor beta chains listed below, sequenced in a study of blood T cell repertoires in COVID-19. The data were produced by immunoSEQ multiplex PCR, yet TCRdb's version contains in-frame clones alone and is incomplete. Here the sample spans approximately 430,000 clones, about nine tenths being singletons. The sequenced sample was peripheral blood. Every receptor here comes from a woman aged 30 to 39 with active or convalescent COVID-19.

The V call is TRBV27, the J call TRBJ2-1; TRBD2 might be the D (6 bases). Germline-derived CDR1 and CDR2 are MNHEY and SMNVEV (reference sequence). The CDR3 runs to 16 residues. Trimming left V 6 bases short and J 0 bases short, with 15 bases between. CDR3 sequence reads: CASRRDSQSSYNEQFF. The DNA for the CDR3 is TGTGCCAGCAGGCGGGACTCCCAAAGCTCCTACAATGAGCAGTTCTTC.

CDR3 sequence reads: CASSQDYGTGQHYEQYF. The CDR3 nucleotides are TGTGCCAGCAGCCAAGATTATGGGACAGGACAACACTACGAGCAGTACTTC. The V call is TRBV14, the J call TRBJ2-7; 8 bases align to TRBD1. J lost 3 bases, V lost 0 bases, and 10 bases had no gene match. CDR3 size: 17 residues. Germline V gene sequence: CDR1 SGHDN, CDR2 FVKESK.

The rearrangement links TRBV4-1 to TRBJ2-1; tentatively, D is TRBD2 (6 bases). Per the germline V gene, CDR1 is MGHRA and CDR2 is YSYEKL. This CDR3 has 11 amino acids. Deletions cut 7 bases from V and 6 bases from J, with 7 bases between. The CDR3 nucleotides are TGCGCCAGCACGGAGGGCAATGAGCAGTTCTTC. It yields the protein CASTEGNEQFF.

This clone turned up a few times. The chain links TRBV30 to TRBJ2-2, with D maybe TRBD1 (6 bases). Trimming cost V 0 bases and J 7 bases, with 15 bases left between them. CDR3 length: 15 amino acids. Germline loops: CDR1 GTSNPN, CDR2 SVGIG (reference sequence). CDR3 sequence (DNA): TGTGCCTGGAGTGTAGGGGGAGTGCATAGCGGGGAGCTGTTTTTT. Amino acid sequence: CAWSVGGVHSGELFF.

V is TRBV5-6 and J is TRBJ1-1, with 7 positions matching TRBD1. Germline CDR1 is SGHDT and CDR2 is YYEEEE. V lost 2 bases to trimming and J lost 1 base; unmatched junction nucleotides: 8. CDR3 size: 16 residues. The CDR3: CASSFSQGIWNTEAFF. CDR3 nucleotide sequence: TGTGCCAGCAGCTTCTCACAGGGGATTTGGAACACTGAAGCTTTCTTT.

In its sample, this clone was seen many times. This chain uses TRBV6-4 with TRBJ2-2; 8 nucleotides match TRBD1. V gave up 6 bases and J gave up 8 bases; unmatched junction bases: 11. The V gene's germline CDR1 is MRHNA and CDR2 SNTAGT. This CDR3 is 15 amino acids long. CDR3 sequence: CASSADRASSGELFF. CDR3 bases: TGTGCCAGCAGCGCGGACAGGGCCTCCTCTGGGGAGCTGTTTTTT.

The V and J genes are TRBV2 and TRBJ1-5; TRBD1 agrees at 8 bases. Trimming removed 4 bases from V and 2 bases from J; junction bases left unmatched: 4. Germline values: CDR1 SNHLY, CDR2 FYNNEI. This CDR3 is built from 15 residues. The DNA for the CDR3 is TGTGCCAGCAGTGCAGGGGGCATCGGCAATCAGCCCCAGCATTTT. Protein: CASSAGGIGNQPQHF.

This clone was observed once. The chain recombines TRBV12-5 with TRBJ2-7; maybe TRBD2 (6 bases). Germline V gene lookup returns CDR1 LGHNT and CDR2 FRNRAP. This CDR3 is 13 amino acids long. V was shortened by 2 bases and J by 6 bases, with 11 bases between the two germline ends. As DNA, the CDR3 is TGTGCTAGTGGTTTGACCCCGACTAGCGAGCAGTACTTC. Its protein is CASGLTPTSEQYF.

This chain uses TRBV28 with TRBJ2-7; 7 positions agree with TRBD1. The CDR3 runs to 19 residues. V was clipped by 4 bases and J by 5 bases; unmatched bases: 23. CDR1 is MDHEN, CDR2 SYDVKM, per germline. CDR3 protein: CASSSLEMWGTELEDEQYF. As DNA, the CDR3 is TGTGCCAGCAGTTCCTTGGAGATGTGGGGGACAGAGCTAGAGGACGAGCAGTACTTC.

This chain uses TRBV29-1 with TRBJ2-1, with 9 bases aligning to TRBD2. The trim removed 7 bases at V and 5 bases at J, leaving 6 bases unmatched. Germline V gene data show CDR1 as SQVTM and CDR2 as ANQGSEA. CDR3 length: 13 amino acids. The CDR3 protein is CSAQGLADNEQFF. The CDR3 DNA reads TGCAGCGCGCAGGGACTAGCTGACAATGAGCAGTTCTTC.

The gene calls are TRBV30 and TRBJ1-1; D might be TRBD1 (5 bases). This CDR3 has 14 amino acids. CDR1 and CDR2 (germline): GTSNPN, SVGIG (reference sequence). Trimming removed 1 base from V and 0 bases from J, with 9 bases in between. The CDR3 DNA follows: TGTGCCTGGAGTGGACAGTTCATGAACACTGAAGCTTTCTTT. Its translation is CAWSGQFMNTEAFF.

The chain carries TRBV7-9 and TRBJ1-5; D possibly corresponds to TRBD1 (5 bases). Trimming took off 4 bases at V and 5 bases at J, with 9 bases between the two ends. Germline V lookup: CDR1 SEHNR, CDR2 FQNEAQ (reference sequence). This CDR3 comprises 13 residues. The CDR3 nucleotides read TGTGCCAGCAGCTCAGGGTCGGATCAGCCCCAGCATTTT. The encoded protein is CASSSGSDQPQHF.

V usage is TRBV10-3 and J usage is TRBJ2-7; D is possibly TRBD1 or TRBD2 (5 bases each). The V gene's germline CDR1 is ENHRY and CDR2 SYGVKD. This CDR3 spans 12 amino acids. Between the trimmed V and J ends, which lost 6 bases and 6 bases, there was a span of 12 bases. The chain's CDR3 is CAISEGRGEQYF. As DNA, the CDR3 is TGTGCCATCAGCGAGGGGAGAGGCGAGCAGTACTTC.

The rearrangement links TRBV5-1 to TRBJ1-1, with D possibly being TRBD1 (6 bases). Per germline, CDR1 SGHRS and CDR2 YFSETQ. V gave up 3 bases and J gave up 5 bases, with 17 bases separating them. CDR3 length: 15 amino acids. CDR3 region: CASSSGDHAETEAFF. The DNA for the CDR3 is TGCGCCAGCAGCTCAGGGGACCACGCGGAAACTGAAGCTTTCTTT.